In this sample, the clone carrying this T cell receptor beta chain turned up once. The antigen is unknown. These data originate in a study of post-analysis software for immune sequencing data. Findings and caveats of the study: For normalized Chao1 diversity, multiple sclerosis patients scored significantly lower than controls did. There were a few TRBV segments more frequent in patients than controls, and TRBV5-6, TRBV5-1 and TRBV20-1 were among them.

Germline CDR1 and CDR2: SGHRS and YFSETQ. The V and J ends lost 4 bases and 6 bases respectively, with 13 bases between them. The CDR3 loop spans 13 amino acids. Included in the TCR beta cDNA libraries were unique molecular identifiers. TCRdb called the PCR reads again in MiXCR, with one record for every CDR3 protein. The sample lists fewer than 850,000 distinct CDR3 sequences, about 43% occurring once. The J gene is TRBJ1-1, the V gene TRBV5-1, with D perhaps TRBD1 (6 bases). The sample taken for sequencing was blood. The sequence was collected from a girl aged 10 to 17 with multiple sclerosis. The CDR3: CASSRGQQAEAFF. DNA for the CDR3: TGCGCCAGCAGCCGCGGACAGCAAGCTGAAGCTTTCTTT. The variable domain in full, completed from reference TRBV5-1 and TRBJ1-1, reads KAGVTQTPRYLIKTRGQQVTLSCSPISGHRSVSWYQQTPGQGLQFLFEYFSETQRNKGNFPGRFSGRQFSNSRSEMNVSTLELGDSALYLCASSRGQQAEAFFGQGTRLTVV.